In its sample, the clone carrying this T cell receptor beta chain was seen many times. Its antigen remains unidentified. The data originate from a study of CD8 T cells in ankylosing spondylitis. The CDR3 spans 15 residues. The germline gives CDR1 MNHEY, CDR2 SMNVEV (reference sequence). V lost 6 bases, J lost 0 bases, and 9 bases lay in between. TCRdb re-called the 5' RACE reads with MiXCR, one entry per CDR3 protein. Of approximately 250,000 distinct CDR3 sequences listed, less than 9.5% are singletons. Study findings and constraints: Roughly eight highly homologous variants made up a TCR beta motif that seemed to typify ankylosing spondylitis blood. Reactive arthritis synovial fluid and blood previously showed some of these motif variants. Within matched ankylosing spondylitis synovial fluid, disease-linked clones were reportedly significantly enriched.

The TCR comes from a female donor with ankylosing spondylitis or in good health (not recorded which). The rearrangement links TRBV27 to TRBJ1-6; D gene ambiguous. The sequenced sample was blood, either unsorted or a sorted T cell fraction (not recorded which). CDR3 nucleotides: TGTGCCAGCAGACCCCTGAGCTCCTATAATTCACCCCTCCACTTT. This codes for CASRPLSSYNSPLHF.